A selection of T cell receptor beta chains follows, all from one sample in a study of blood T cell repertoires in COVID-19. TCRdb's table, derived via immunoSEQ multiplex PCR, lists solely in-frame clones and lacks some. Found here are about 59,000 clones, about 88% of them singletons; the top ten hold around 5.5%. Sequencing was performed on peripheral blood. The receptor set was obtained from a man at least 80 years old in a cohort sampled during active COVID-19. The CDR3 runs from the conserved cysteine through the conserved F or W. Fields, in order: J gene, V gene, D gene, clone size, CDR3 DNA, CDR3 protein. D genes are given only for firm matches. Where a row states a size, it is once, few, many or the class of an expanded clone; other rows omit it.

>TRBJ1-1|TRBV6-6|.|.
TGTGCCAGCAGTTTGGGAGCGAACACTGAAGCTTTCTTT
CASSLGANTEAFF
>TRBJ2-3|TRBV7-2|TRBD1|.
TGTGCCAGCAGCCTCCGGGACAGGGGTACAGATACGCAGTATTTT
CASSLRDRGTDTQYF
>TRBJ1-6|TRBV9|.|few
TGTGCCAGCTCACCCCAGGGGTATAATTCACCCCTCCACTTT
CASSPQGYNSPLHF
>TRBJ1-1|TRBV3-1/TRBV3-2|.|.
TGTGCCAGCAGCCAAGAAATTAGGGGGACTGAAGCTTTCTTT
CASSQEIRGTEAFF
>TRBJ2-1|TRBV6-2/TRBV6-3|.|.
TGTGCCAGCAGTTACTCTCGGGACTGGGGCACTGAGCAGTTCTTC
CASSYSRDWGTEQFF
>TRBJ2-1|TRBV7-9|TRBD2|once
TGTGCCAGCAGCTGGGGACTAGCGGCAAGCTCCTACAATGAGCAGTTCTTC
CASSWGLAASSYNEQFF
>TRBJ2-2|TRBV2|TRBD1|.
TGTGCCAGCAGCCCACACAGGGGGTGGGACACCGGGGAGCTGTTTTTT
CASSPHRGWDTGELFF
>TRBJ2-7|TRBV3-1/TRBV3-2|TRBD1|.
TGTGCCAGCAGCCAAGATGGAAGGACAGGGCACTACTTC
CASSQDGRTGHYF
>TRBJ2-7|TRBV11-2|.|.
TGTGCCAGCAGCTCCCCGTTCCCTCCCTACGAGCAGTACTTC
CASSSPFPPYEQYF
>TRBJ1-5|TRBV30|.|.
TGTGCCTGGAGTAATCAGGGGCCGCTGGGGCCCCAGCATTTT
CAWSNQGPLGPQHF
>TRBJ2-1|TRBV5-1|.|.
TGCGCCAGCAGCTTGGCGGGAATGAACAATGAGCAGTTCTTC
CASSLAGMNNEQFF
>TRBJ2-7|TRBV3-1/TRBV3-2|TRBD1|.
TGTGCCAGCAGCGCTTCAGGGACAGGTGATTACGAGCAGTACTTC
CASSASGTGDYEQYF
>TRBJ1-6|TRBV6-4|.|.
TGTGCCAGCAGCGGACAGTATAATTCACCCCTCCACTTT
CASSGQYNSPLHF
>TRBJ2-5|TRBV7-6|TRBD2|.
TGTGCCAGCAGCAAAGCGGGGGCCGTACCGCAAGAGACCCAGTACTTC
CASSKAGAVPQETQYF
>TRBJ2-7|TRBV18|TRBD1|.
TGTGCCAGCTCACCGCCGGGACAGCTTTCCTACGAGCAGTACTTC
CASSPPGQLSYEQYF
>TRBJ2-7|TRBV12-5|TRBD1|.
TGTGCTAGTGGTTCGGGACCGGGACAGGGACTCTACGAGCAGTACTTC
CASGSGPGQGLYEQYF
>TRBJ1-5|TRBV6-5|TRBD1|.
TGTGCCAGCAGTTCCGGACAGGGGAATCAGCCCCAGCATTTT
CASSSGQGNQPQHF
>TRBJ1-4|TRBV12-5|.|.
TGTGCTAGTGGTACTAGGACGGGAACAACTAATGAAAAACTGTTTTTT
CASGTRTGTTNEKLFF